The next 14 T cell receptor beta chains were all read from a single sample in a study of control samples from healthy donors and cancer patients. This table comes from immunoSEQ multiplex PCR, and its TCRdb copy is limited to in-frame clones, with some not included. Of about 180,000 clones in the sample, 85% to 95% are singletons; the top ten hold over 1.3%. The sequencing sample was made of blood. These receptors all come from a woman aged 18 to 35 in good health.

This clone appeared a single time. The chain joins TRBV19 to TRBJ2-5, with D hard to call. Germline lookup yields CDR1 LNHDA and CDR2 SQIVND (reference sequence). With 5 bases removed from V and 2 bases from J, the gap between germline ends came to 9 bases. This CDR3 region has 13 residues. The CDR3, as DNA: TGTGCCAGTAGTGTCTATACGCAAGAGACCCAGTACTTC. Amino acid sequence: CASSVYTQETQYF.

The CDR3 reads CADKLGADRVSPLHF. In nucleotides, the CDR3 is TGCGCAGATAAACTCGGGGCGGACAGGGTTTCACCCCTCCACTTT. The chain uses TRBV23-1 and TRBJ1-6; 8 positions agree with TRBD1. TRBV23-1 qualifies as an ORF whose function is uncertain. The CDR3 runs to 15 residues.

The V call is TRBV15, the J call TRBJ1-6; D possibly corresponds to TRBD1 (5 bases). Trimming stripped 0 bases from V and 2 bases from J, with 14 bases between. The V gene's germline CDR1 is LNHNV and CDR2 YYDKDF (reference sequence). The CDR3 loop spans 18 amino acids. The CDR3 DNA is TGTGCCACCAGCAGAGATCGCCAGGGTAGGACCTATAATTCACCCCTCCACTTT. Translating it yields CATSRDRQGRTYNSPLHF.

This chain uses TRBV7-2 with TRBJ1-1; D perhaps matches TRBD1 (6 bases). Per germline, CDR1 SGHTA and CDR2 FQGNSA. Trimming removed 5 bases at V and 4 bases at J, with 11 bases between. The CDR3 length is 13 residues. The CDR3 nucleotides are TGTGCCAGCAGCCCGGGGGGCGGCACTGAAGCTTTCTTT. This sequence encodes CASSPGGGTEAFF. The variable domain in full, completed from reference TRBV7-2 and TRBJ1-1, reads GAGVSQSPSNKVTEKGKDVELRCDPISGHTALYWYRQSLGQGLEFLIYFQGNSAPDKSGLPSDRFSAERTGGSVSTLTIQRTQQEDSAVYLCASSPGGGTEAFFGQGTRLTVV.

This sequence joins TRBV6-5 and TRBJ1-4, with D unresolved. The CDR3 extends over 15 amino acids. Germline CDR1 MNHEY, CDR2 SVGAGI. The V and J ends lost 6 bases and 0 bases respectively, with 11 bases between them. The CDR3 here is CASRLNAATNEKLFF. CDR3 nucleotides: TGTGCCAGCAGACTAAACGCAGCAACTAATGAAAAACTGTTTTTT.

V usage is TRBV6-2 or TRBV6-3 and J usage is TRBJ2-7, with 9 bases lining up with TRBD1. Germline V gives CDR1 MNHEY, CDR2 SVGEGT. The CDR3 spans 21 residues. V lost 4 bases and J lost 2; bases outside the gene matches: 24. The CDR3 DNA sequence: TGTGCCAGCAGTTCGATCCGGGACAGGGCGATTATGGCCTTCCCGGCCTACGAGCAGTACTTC. Translation gives CASSSIRDRAIMAFPAYEQYF.

Only one count was recorded for this clone. Written as DNA, the CDR3 is TGTGCCAGCAGTGTAGGGCCTAACTATGGCTACACCTTC. Translating it yields CASSVGPNYGYTF. The gene calls are TRBV6-4 and TRBJ1-2; D is uncertain. Trimming shortened V by 4 bases and J by 0 bases, and 6 bases separated the two germline ends. CDR1 is MRHNA, CDR2 SNTAGT, per germline. The CDR3 has 13 amino acids.

The chain uses TRBV2 and TRBJ2-5, with unresolved D. Germline assignment: CDR1 SNHLY and CDR2 FYNNEI. The CDR3 sequence is 12 residues long. Deletions cut 10 bases from V and 7 bases from J, with 16 bases between. DNA of the CDR3: TGTGCCACCGTGGAACCAAGAGGGACCCAGTACTTC. It translates to CATVEPRGTQYF.

V usage is TRBV7-8 and J usage is TRBJ2-2, with TRBD2 matching over 14 bases. This CDR3 has 17 amino acids. Germline-derived CDR1 and CDR2 are SGHVS and FQNEAQ. V lost 0 bases to trimming and J lost 3 bases; unmatched junction nucleotides: 0. The CDR3 coding sequence is TGTGCCAGCAGCTTAGCGGGACTAGCGGGGGACACCGGGGAGCTGTTTTTT. This codes for CASSLAGLAGDTGELFF.

This clone was seen only once. The chain combines TRBV28 with TRBJ1-2; D is undetermined. The V gene lost 5 bases and the J gene lost 7 bases, with 8 bases spanning the gap. The CDR3 is made up of 11 amino acids. The germline CDR1 and CDR2 sequences are MDHEN and SYDVKM. The CDR3 loop reads CASSPRGGYTF. The CDR3 region has the DNA TGTGCCAGCAGTCCTCGGGGTGGCTACACCTTC.

This chain uses TRBV28 with TRBJ1-1; 10 nucleotides align to TRBD1. V trimming: 7 bases; J trimming: 4 bases; junction bases outside the gene matches: 6. This CDR3 spans 14 amino acids. The germline V gene has CDR1 MDHEN and CDR2 SYDVKM. Here the CDR3 DNA reads TGTGCCAGCATCGGACAGGGGGGCGCCACTGAAGCTTTCTTT. Translated: CASIGQGGATEAFF.

For this clone: An end of the junction differs from the germline gene, which may be a read error. This chain joins TRBV3-1 (or the pseudogene TRBV3-2) and TRBJ2-3; the D call may be TRBD1 or TRBD2 (8 bases each). The CDR3 has 14 amino acids. CDR1 LGHDT and CDR2 YNNKEL come from the germline V gene (reference sequence). This chain's CDR3 is CASSHVAGTGTQYF. The CDR3 DNA reads TGTGCCAGCAGCCACGTAGCGGGGACAGGTACGCAGTATTTT.

The chain carries TRBV28 and TRBJ2-7; maybe TRBD2 (6 bases). The CDR3 sequence is 14 residues long. The V end lost 4 bases, the J end lost 3 bases, and 13 bases lay between the germline ends. Germline V gene sequence: CDR1 MDHEN, CDR2 SYDVKM. This CDR3 reads CASSSSREVYEQYF. The CDR3 region has the DNA TGTGCCAGCAGTTCCTCCAGGGAGGTCTACGAGCAGTACTTC.

The chain uses TRBV18 and TRBJ2-1; D is unresolved. CDR3 length: 14 residues. V lost 0 bases and J 4 bases, leaving 7 bases between the germline ends. Germline V gene lookup returns CDR1 KGHSH and CDR2 LQKENI. CDR3 in amino acids: CASSPPGPYNEQFF. The DNA for the CDR3 is TGTGCCAGCTCACCACCGGGCCCGTACAATGAGCAGTTCTTC. The full variable domain, rest sourced from reference TRBV18 and TRBJ2-1, is NAGVMQNPRHLVRRRGQEARLRCSPMKGHSHVYWYRQLPEEGLKFMVYLQKENIIDESGMPKERFSAEFPKEGPSILRIQQVVRGDSAAYFCASSPPGPYNEQFFGPGTRLTVL.